This T cell receptor beta chain comes out of a study of CD8+ T cells in alopecia areata (dated by TCRdb to 2016 to 2019). Looking at the study overall: The treated patients, all with moderate-to-severe alopecia areata, were enrolled in an open-label pilot trial of oral tofacitinib given at 5 to 10 mg twice daily. High-throughput TCRbeta sequencing was used to examine T cell clonal expansion in alopecia areata in both the C3H/HeJ mouse model and human patients. On the human side, TCRbeta sequencing was run on scalp tissue and on sorted CD4+ and CD8+ peripheral blood T cells from healthy controls and from alopecia areata patients with either patchy or totalis/universalis disease. Biopsies were taken from tofacitinib-treated patients at baseline and again at 4 and 24 weeks into treatment, and several of those patients also had a later scalp biopsy. RNA was extracted with the PAXgene miRNA kit for fixed scalp, the miRNeasy kit for PBMCs, and the RNeasy kit for mouse skin. The SALT score, which quantifies the percentage of affected scalp surface area, was used to measure disease severity in treated patients. Scalp clonality was compared among normal scalp (n=4), patchy alopecia areata scalp (n=8), and alopecia totalis/universalis scalp (n=8). Amplification of TCRbeta CDR3 regions was done by immunoSEQ multiplex PCR using 35 Vbeta forward primers and 13 Jbeta reverse primers. Tofacitinib was given for 6 to 18 months, followed by 6 months of follow-up off drug to assess delayed response and recurrence.

On this clone: This clone's antigen is unknown. Base quality data are lacking; no much larger clone is found one base away.

The treatment or condition label, as the study defines it: oral pan-JAK inhibitor, 5-10 mg twice daily. Lesional scalp punch biopsies and peripheral blood were collected from alopecia areata patients. PBMCs were isolated by density centrifugation and stained for CD3, CD4 and CD8, and CD4+ and CD8+ T cells were sorted on a FACSAria. Measured from the cysteine to the phenylalanine, the CDR3 is 11 residues long. Just CDR3 DNA is preserved here, 33 bases in frame from base 1. From a lookup of the germline V gene, CDR1 and CDR2 are MGHDK and SYGVNS. Relative to germline, V is 5 bases shorter and J is 8 bases shorter, with 7 bases between their ends. The full study reports these points: Many expanded lesional clones were found to persist in scalp and blood during tofacitinib treatment, and relapse after treatment cessation may be partly explained by this persistence. Because the treated cohort was small and had just a single nonresponder, larger studies are needed to establish links between baseline CD8+ expansion and response. Compared with normal scalp, lesional scalp had higher clonality and more expanded CD8+ clones, particularly in alopecia totalis/universalis, a pattern that suggests antigenic drive. Tofacitinib significantly decreased scalp clonality and the number of expanded CD8+ clones among the top 100 scalp clones. Shared TCR sequences between patients were less evident than in mice, which may be partly attributable to HLA diversity in the patient population. Unlike mouse skin, where gammadelta T cells dominate, normal human skin contains resident alphabeta T cells that get sequenced too, which complicates analysis of the scalp TCR repertoire.

The method was the immunoSEQ multiplex PCR assay. To provide template for TCR sequencing, every sample had RNA extracted and reverse transcribed into cDNA. First-strand cDNA was synthesized with SuperScript III using a 2:1 mix of oligo-dT and random hexamers. Amplification bias was assessed with a synthetic immune receptor repertoire, and residual bias was removed computationally. As for the authors' bioinformatics: Raw reads were preprocessed to remove errors, and CDR3 was defined according to IMGT conventions as the region from the conserved cysteine to phenylalanine. Clonality was calculated as 1 minus Shannon entropy normalized by log2 of the number of productive unique TCRs. CD4 or CD8 identity of scalp clones was inferred by cross-referencing scalp TCRbeta sequences with sorted blood CD4 and CD8 repertoires. TCRdb took over this immuneACCESS table, retaining in-frame rearrangements with V and J assigned. Such tables are incomplete; in checked studies, under half of the missing clones stem from an unresolved V gene, and the remainder is unexplained. V and J calls and clone size are those listed in that table; D and trimming were worked out from the DNA. The sample contains about 260,000 clones, about 60% of them found a single time. The ten largest account for 0.8% to 1% of the sample.

Here the chain combines TRBV25-1 and TRBJ2-1; the D gene is unclear. This clonotype originated in a human donor with alopecia areata. The sequencing used CD4+ T cells sorted from blood, collected around week 54, from a patient treated with tofacitinib. CDR3 reads: CASSTLHEQFF. The DNA sequence is given as TGTGCCAGCAGTACCCTCCATGAGCAGTTCTTC.